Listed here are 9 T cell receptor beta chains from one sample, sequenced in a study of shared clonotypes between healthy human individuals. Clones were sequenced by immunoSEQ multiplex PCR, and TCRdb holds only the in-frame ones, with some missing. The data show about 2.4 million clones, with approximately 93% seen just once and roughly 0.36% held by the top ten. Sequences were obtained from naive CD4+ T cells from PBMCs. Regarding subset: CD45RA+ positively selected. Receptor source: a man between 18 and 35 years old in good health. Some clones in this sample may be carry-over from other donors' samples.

DNA for the CDR3: TGCGCCAGCAGCTATGACAGCTACGAGCAGTACTTC. Translation: CASSYDSYEQYF. The chain is built from TRBV5-1 and TRBJ2-7, with a possible D match to TRBD1 (5 bases). The germline V and J ends were trimmed by 3 bases and 3 bases, with 7 bases remaining between them. This CDR3 is 12 amino acids long. Germline V lookup: CDR1 SGHRS, CDR2 YFSETQ.

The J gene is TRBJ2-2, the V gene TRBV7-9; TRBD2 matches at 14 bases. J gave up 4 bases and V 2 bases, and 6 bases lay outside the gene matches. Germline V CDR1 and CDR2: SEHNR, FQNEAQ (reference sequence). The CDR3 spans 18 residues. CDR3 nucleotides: TGTGCCAGCAGCTTACGGACTAGCGGGAGGATGCGCACCGGGGAGCTGTTTTTT. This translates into CASSLRTSGRMRTGELFF.

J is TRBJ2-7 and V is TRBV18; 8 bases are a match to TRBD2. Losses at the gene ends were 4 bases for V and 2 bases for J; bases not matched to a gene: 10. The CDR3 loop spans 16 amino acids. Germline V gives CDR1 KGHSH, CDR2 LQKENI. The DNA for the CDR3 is TGTGCCAGCTCACTTCTCGGGGGGGCGCTCACCTACGAGCAGTACTTC. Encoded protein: CASSLLGGALTYEQYF.

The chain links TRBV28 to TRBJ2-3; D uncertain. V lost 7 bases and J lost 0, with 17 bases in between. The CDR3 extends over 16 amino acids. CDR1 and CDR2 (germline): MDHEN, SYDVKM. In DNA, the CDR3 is TGTGCCAGCACCCCGGCAAGGGTCAGAAGCACAGATACGCAGTATTTT. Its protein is CASTPARVRSTDTQYF.

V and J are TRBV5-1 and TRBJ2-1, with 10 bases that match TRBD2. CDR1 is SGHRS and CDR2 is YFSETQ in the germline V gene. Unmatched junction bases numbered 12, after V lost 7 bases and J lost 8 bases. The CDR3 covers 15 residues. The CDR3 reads CASGVPSGSGDEQFF. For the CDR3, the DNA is TGCGCCAGCGGGGTTCCTAGCGGGAGTGGGGATGAGCAGTTCTTC.

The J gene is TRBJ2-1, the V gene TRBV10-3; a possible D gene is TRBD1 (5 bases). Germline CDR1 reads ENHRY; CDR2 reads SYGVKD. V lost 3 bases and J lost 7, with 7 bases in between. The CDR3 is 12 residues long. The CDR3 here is CAISEYRNEQFF. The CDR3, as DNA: TGTGCCATCAGTGAATACAGGAATGAGCAGTTCTTC.

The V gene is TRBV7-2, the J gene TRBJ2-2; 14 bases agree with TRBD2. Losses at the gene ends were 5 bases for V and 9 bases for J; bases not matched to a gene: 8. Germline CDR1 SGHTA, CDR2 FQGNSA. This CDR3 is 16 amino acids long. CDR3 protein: CASSPRLAGGPRELFF. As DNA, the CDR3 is TGTGCCAGCAGCCCCCGACTAGCGGGAGGGCCAAGGGAGCTGTTTTTT.

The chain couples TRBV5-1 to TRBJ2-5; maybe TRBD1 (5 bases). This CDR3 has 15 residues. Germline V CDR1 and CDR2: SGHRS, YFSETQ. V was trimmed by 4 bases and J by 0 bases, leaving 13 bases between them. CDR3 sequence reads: CASSAPTAYQETQYF. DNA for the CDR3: TGCGCCAGCAGCGCGCCGACAGCGTACCAAGAGACCCAGTACTTC.

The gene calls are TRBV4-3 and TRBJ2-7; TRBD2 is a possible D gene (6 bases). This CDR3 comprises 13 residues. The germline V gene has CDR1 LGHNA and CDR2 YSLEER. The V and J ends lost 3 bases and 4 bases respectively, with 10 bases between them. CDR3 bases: TGCGCCAGCAGCCACGGGAGTTTGTACGAGCAGTACTTC. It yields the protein CASSHGSLYEQYF.